A selection of T cell receptor beta chains follows, all from one sample in a study of cytomegalovirus exposure and HLA in healthy donors. Assay: immunoSEQ multiplex PCR; the TCRdb copy retains only in-frame clones and omits some. The table lists around 150,000 clones, more than 70% of them singletons. The material sequenced was PBMCs. These receptors originate from a man aged 25-45 years in good health and CMV-seropositive. The CDR3 runs from the conserved cysteine through the conserved F or W. The D gene is left open where the match is weak. A clone size is listed for some rows: how often the clone was seen (once, few, many), or a class if it is expanded.

V gene: TRBV30; clone size: NA; CDR3 length: 14; D gene: TRBD1; J gene: TRBJ2-7; CDR3 protein: CAWSALDRVREQYF; CDR3 DNA: TGTGCCTGGAGTGCCCTGGACAGGGTGCGGGAGCAGTACTTC
V gene: TRBV9; clone size: NA; CDR3 length: 18; D gene: TRBD2; J gene: TRBJ2-3; CDR3 protein: CASSVAMGGGINTDTQYF; CDR3 DNA: TGTGCCAGCAGCGTAGCGATGGGGGGGGGAATCAACACAGATACGCAGTATTTT
V gene: TRBV4-1; clone size: NA; CDR3 length: 15; D gene: NA; J gene: TRBJ1-6; CDR3 protein: CASSHWTVPNSPLHF; CDR3 DNA: TGCGCCAGCAGCCACTGGACAGTTCCAAATTCACCCCTCCACTTT
V gene: TRBV6-1; clone size: NA; CDR3 length: 18; D gene: TRBD1; J gene: TRBJ2-2; CDR3 protein: CASSVLGTGQGVVGELFF; CDR3 DNA: TGTGCCAGCAGTGTCCTGGGGACAGGACAGGGGGTGGTCGGGGAGCTGTTTTTT
V gene: TRBV7-6; clone size: few; CDR3 length: 14; D gene: NA; J gene: TRBJ1-1; CDR3 protein: CASSPGTVNTEAFF; CDR3 DNA: TGTGCCAGCAGCCCCGGGACTGTGAACACTGAAGCTTTCTTT
V gene: TRBV4-1; clone size: NA; CDR3 length: 18; D gene: TRBD2; J gene: TRBJ2-2; CDR3 protein: CASSQTMGLATNTGELFF; CDR3 DNA: TGCGCCAGCAGCCAAACCATGGGACTAGCGACGAACACCGGGGAGCTGTTTTTT
V gene: TRBV5-1; clone size: once; CDR3 length: 15; D gene: NA; J gene: TRBJ2-5; CDR3 protein: CASSLEASGQETQYF; CDR3 DNA: TGCGCCAGCAGCTTGGAGGCAAGCGGGCAAGAGACCCAGTACTTC
V gene: TRBV29-1; clone size: NA; CDR3 length: 13; D gene: NA; J gene: TRBJ1-1; CDR3 protein: CSVENGGNTEAFF; CDR3 DNA: TGCAGCGTTGAAAACGGAGGGAACACTGAAGCTTTCTTT
V gene: TRBV4-1; clone size: NA; CDR3 length: 14; D gene: TRBD1; J gene: TRBJ2-4; CDR3 protein: CASSQPTGKNIQYF; CDR3 DNA: TGCGCCAGCAGCCAACCGACAGGGAAAAACATTCAGTACTTC
V gene: TRBV5-1; clone size: NA; CDR3 length: 16; D gene: NA; J gene: TRBJ1-4; CDR3 protein: CASSLGVAGPNEKLFF; CDR3 DNA: TGCGCCAGCAGCTTGGGAGTAGCAGGGCCTAATGAAAAACTGTTTTTT
V gene: TRBV29-1; clone size: NA; CDR3 length: 11; D gene: NA; J gene: TRBJ2-7; CDR3 protein: CSVEPAYEQYF; CDR3 DNA: TGCAGCGTTGAACCCGCCTACGAGCAGTACTTC
V gene: TRBV2; clone size: NA; CDR3 length: 14; D gene: TRBD2; J gene: TRBJ2-5; CDR3 protein: CASSGTSGGETQYF; CDR3 DNA: TGTGCCAGCAGCGGGACTAGCGGTGGGGAGACCCAGTACTTC
V gene: TRBV5-4; clone size: NA; CDR3 length: 12; D gene: NA; J gene: TRBJ2-7; CDR3 protein: CASSGVSYEQYF; CDR3 DNA: TGTGCCAGCAGCGGAGTTTCCTACGAGCAGTACTTC
V gene: TRBV5-1; clone size: NA; CDR3 length: 15; D gene: TRBD1; J gene: TRBJ1-2; CDR3 protein: CASSPGQGRTYGYTF; CDR3 DNA: TGCGCCAGCAGCCCGGGACAGGGACGAACGTATGGCTACACCTTC
V gene: TRBV5-1; clone size: NA; CDR3 length: 15; D gene: TRBD1; J gene: TRBJ2-1; CDR3 protein: CASSTGQGPYNEQFF; CDR3 DNA: TGCGCCAGCAGCACCGGACAGGGACCCTACAATGAGCAGTTCTTC
V gene: TRBV19; clone size: NA; CDR3 length: 13; D gene: TRBD1; J gene: TRBJ1-5; CDR3 protein: CASGSQGAKTQHF; CDR3 DNA: TGTGCCAGTGGTTCTCAGGGGGCGAAGACCCAGCATTTT
V gene: TRBV5-1; clone size: once; CDR3 length: 14; D gene: TRBD2; J gene: TRBJ2-4; CDR3 protein: CASSRGDGDDIQYF; CDR3 DNA: TGCGCCAGCAGCCGGGGGGACGGGGATGACATTCAGTACTTC